This T cell receptor beta chain was observed in a study of post-analysis software for immune sequencing data. Study-level background: The disease courses covered relapsing-remitting, secondary progressive and progressive-relapsing multiple sclerosis.

TCR beta cDNA libraries included unique molecular identifiers. TCRdb fed the PCR reads into MiXCR, producing one record per CDR3 protein. The sample lists hundreds of thousands of distinct CDR3 sequences, 30% to 40% occurring once. What was sequenced was blood. This TCR derives from a girl aged 2 to 10 with multiple sclerosis.

CDR3 loop: CASIIRSGVETLEQYF. CDR3 nucleotide sequence: TGTGCCAGCATCATTAGATCTGGGGTCGAGACCTTGGAGCAGTACTTC. This chain uses TRBV2 with TRBJ2-5, with D uncertain. Germline V gene sequence: CDR1 SNHLY, CDR2 FYNNEI. The V and J ends lost 7 bases and 11 bases respectively, with 29 bases between them. The CDR3 sequence is 16 residues long.